Listed below are T cell receptor beta chains from one sample, sequenced in a study of blood T cells in healthy people across ages. TCRdb re-derived calls from the 5' RACE reads in MiXCR, one entry per CDR3 protein. Among under 850,000 distinct CDR3 sequences listed, roughly 35% were seen once. The sample taken for sequencing was blood. The receptors come from a man between 18 and 29 years old in good health. Both conserved end residues are part of each CDR3. D genes are given only for firm matches. Expanded clones are given a class, and other clones once, few, many or no size at all.

j_gene	v_gene	abundance	d_gene	CDR3aa	CDR3nt
TRBJ1-2	TRBV7-6	-	-	CASSPRARGYGYTF	TGTGCCAGCAGCCCCAGGGCCCGAGGCTATGGCTACACCTTC
TRBJ2-7	TRBV6-2/TRBV6-3	few	-	CASSIGRQRYEQYF	TGTGCCAGCAGTATAGGGCGACAACGCTACGAGCAGTACTTC
TRBJ2-1	TRBV19	-	TRBD1	CASSRGTGDNEQFF	TGTGCCAGTAGTAGGGGGACAGGGGACAATGAGCAGTTCTTC
TRBJ2-6	TRBV7-2	-	TRBD1	CASSLYAGTGPSGANVLTF	TGTGCCAGCAGCCTCTACGCCGGGACAGGACCCTCTGGGGCCAACGTCCTGACTTTC
TRBJ1-2	TRBV28	-	-	CASNARGGPGGYTF	TGTGCCAGCAATGCAAGGGGGGGGCCGGGAGGCTACACCTTC
TRBJ2-7	TRBV2	-	-	CASSAVTGPQGEQYF	TGTGCCAGCAGTGCGGTGACAGGCCCACAGGGCGAGCAGTACTTC
TRBJ2-5	TRBV3-1	few	-	CASSQPDLQETQYF	TGTGCCAGCAGCCAGCCCGACTTACAAGAGACCCAGTACTTC
TRBJ1-1	TRBV12-3/TRBV12-4	-	-	CASSPPGSWNTEAFF	TGTGCCAGCAGCCCGCCGGGCAGCTGGAACACTGAAGCTTTCTTT
TRBJ2-7	TRBV12-3/TRBV12-4	many	-	CASSPHRVGVYEQYF	TGTGCCAGCAGTCCGCACAGGGTCGGCGTCTACGAGCAGTACTTC
TRBJ1-6	TRBV5-8	few	-	CASSFRANNSPLHF	TGTGCCAGCAGCTTTCGAGCCAATAATTCACCCCTCCACTTT
TRBJ2-6	TRBV12-3/TRBV12-4	-	TRBD1	CASSLTGGSSGANVLTF	TGTGCCAGCAGTTTAACAGGGGGCTCCTCTGGGGCCAACGTCCTGACTTTC
TRBJ2-2	TRBV7-2	-	TRBD1	CASTRDRGLTGELFF	TGTGCCAGCACCCGTGACAGGGGATTAACCGGGGAGCTGTTTTTT
TRBJ2-5	TRBV29-1	few	TRBD2	CSVEAEGRLRGETQYF	TGCAGCGTTGAAGCCGAGGGACGCTTGCGGGGGGAGACCCAGTACTTC
TRBJ2-1	TRBV7-9	many	TRBD2	CASSLVRTSGGDNEQFF	TGTGCCAGCAGCTTAGTTCGGACTAGCGGGGGTGACAATGAGCAGTTCTTC
TRBJ1-2	TRBV5-5	many	-	CASSLVWQDGYTF	TGTGCCAGCAGCTTGGTCTGGCAGGATGGCTACACCTTC
TRBJ2-3	TRBV12-3/TRBV12-4	-	-	CASRSRDWGVDTQYF	TGTGCCAGCAGAAGCCGGGACTGGGGTGTTGATACGCAGTATTTT
TRBJ2-2	TRBV19	-	-	CASSIPRLRTGELFF	TGTGCCAGTAGTATTCCCCGACTGCGCACCGGGGAGCTGTTTTTT
TRBJ2-7	TRBV10-3	-	-	CAISDSRERSLYEQYF	TGTGCCATCAGTGATTCCCGGGAAAGGTCCCTCTACGAGCAGTACTTC
TRBJ1-2	TRBV6-5	few	TRBD1	CASSYHPGQGYYGYTF	TGTGCCAGCAGTTACCACCCGGGACAGGGGTACTATGGCTACACCTTC
TRBJ1-1	TRBV11-2	-	-	CASSSLRRGGAQAFF	TGTGCCAGCAGCTCCCTCCGGCGGGGGGGGGCACAAGCTTTCTTT